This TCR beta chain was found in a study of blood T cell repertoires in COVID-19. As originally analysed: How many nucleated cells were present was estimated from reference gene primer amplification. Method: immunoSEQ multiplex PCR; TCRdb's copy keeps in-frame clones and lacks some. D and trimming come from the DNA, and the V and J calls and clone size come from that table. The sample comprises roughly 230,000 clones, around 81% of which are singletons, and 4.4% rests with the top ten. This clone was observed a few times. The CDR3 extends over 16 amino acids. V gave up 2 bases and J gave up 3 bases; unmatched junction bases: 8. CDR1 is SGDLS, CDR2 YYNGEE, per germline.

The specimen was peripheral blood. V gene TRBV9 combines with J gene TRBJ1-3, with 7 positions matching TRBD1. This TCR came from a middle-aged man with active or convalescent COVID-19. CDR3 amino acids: CASSVRQGISGNTIYF. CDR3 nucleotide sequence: TGTGCCAGCAGCGTCCGACAGGGCATAAGTGGAAACACCATATATTTT.